The rows below give T cell receptor beta chains drawn from one sample of a study of blood T cell repertoires in COVID-19. Libraries were prepared by immunoSEQ multiplex PCR; TCRdb keeps only in-frame clonotypes and omits some of them. The sample has 130,000 to 150,000 clones, 80% to 90% seen once. The sample consisted of peripheral blood. The source of these receptors is a human donor in a cohort sampled during active COVID-19. Each CDR3 is given with its conserved first and last residue. Fields, in order: clone size, D gene, V gene, J gene, CDR3 protein, CDR3 DNA. The D gene is left open where the match is weak. A clone size is listed for some rows: how often the clone was seen (once, few, many), or a class if it is expanded.

abundance: NA
d_gene: TRBD1
v_gene: TRBV19
j_gene: TRBJ2-7
CDR3aa: CASSTIPGQEDYEQYF
CDR3nt: TGTGCCAGTAGTACTATCCCGGGACAGGAAGACTACGAGCAGTACTTC

abundance: NA
d_gene: NA
v_gene: TRBV4-3
j_gene: TRBJ1-2
CDR3aa: CASSQGRTDYGYTF
CDR3nt: TGCGCCAGCAGCCAAGGGCGGACAGATTATGGCTACACCTTC

abundance: few
d_gene: TRBD1
v_gene: TRBV6-2/TRBV6-3
j_gene: TRBJ2-1
CDR3aa: CASSYALAGGNEQFF
CDR3nt: TGTGCCAGCAGTTACGCGCTAGCAGGGGGCAATGAGCAGTTCTTC

abundance: NA
d_gene: TRBD2
v_gene: TRBV5-1
j_gene: TRBJ2-3
CDR3aa: CASSAGPPASGGRTDTQYF
CDR3nt: TGCGCCAGCAGCGCTGGCCCCCCTGCTAGCGGGGGACGCACAGATACGCAGTATTTT

abundance: NA
d_gene: NA
v_gene: TRBV12-5
j_gene: TRBJ2-1
CDR3aa: CASGKFGGLGNEQFF
CDR3nt: TGTGCTAGTGGCAAATTTGGGGGCCTGGGGAATGAGCAGTTCTTC

abundance: once
d_gene: NA
v_gene: TRBV30
j_gene: TRBJ2-3
CDR3aa: CAMDSGTDTQYF
CDR3nt: TGTGCTATGGACTCTGGCACAGATACGCAGTATTTT

abundance: NA
d_gene: NA
v_gene: TRBV30
j_gene: TRBJ1-2
CDR3aa: CAWSVPDRFSSYGYTF
CDR3nt: TGTGCCTGGAGTGTCCCTGACAGGTTCTCCTCCTATGGCTACACCTTC

abundance: NA
d_gene: TRBD2
v_gene: TRBV11-2
j_gene: TRBJ2-2
CDR3aa: CASSPGLANSNTGELFF
CDR3nt: TGTGCCAGCAGCCCCGGACTAGCGAACTCGAACACCGGGGAGCTGTTTTTT

abundance: NA
d_gene: TRBD2
v_gene: TRBV11-3
j_gene: TRBJ2-1
CDR3aa: CASSLESGGTNEQFF
CDR3nt: TGTGCCAGCAGCTTAGAGTCGGGGGGGACCAATGAGCAGTTCTTC

abundance: NA
d_gene: NA
v_gene: TRBV5-4
j_gene: TRBJ2-4
CDR3aa: CASSPTGPKNIQYF
CDR3nt: TGTGCCAGCAGCCCGACAGGTCCCAAAAACATTCAGTACTTC

abundance: NA
d_gene: TRBD1
v_gene: TRBV7-2
j_gene: TRBJ1-6
CDR3aa: CASSLSGQGFNNSPLHF
CDR3nt: TGTGCCAGCAGCTTATCGGGACAGGGCTTTAATAATTCACCCCTCCACTTT

abundance: once
d_gene: NA
v_gene: TRBV11-3
j_gene: TRBJ2-5
CDR3aa: CASSLLQGIQETQYF
CDR3nt: TGTGCCAGCAGCCTCCTCCAGGGAATTCAAGAGACCCAGTACTTC

abundance: NA
d_gene: NA
v_gene: TRBV6-2/TRBV6-3
j_gene: TRBJ1-3
CDR3aa: CASSYGGAGNTIYF
CDR3nt: TGTGCCAGCAGTTACGGCGGGGCTGGAAACACCATATATTTT

abundance: NA
d_gene: NA
v_gene: TRBV30
j_gene: TRBJ2-6
CDR3aa: CARKREADFSGANVLTF
CDR3nt: TGTGCCCGGAAAAGGGAGGCGGATTTCTCTGGGGCCAACGTCCTGACTTTC